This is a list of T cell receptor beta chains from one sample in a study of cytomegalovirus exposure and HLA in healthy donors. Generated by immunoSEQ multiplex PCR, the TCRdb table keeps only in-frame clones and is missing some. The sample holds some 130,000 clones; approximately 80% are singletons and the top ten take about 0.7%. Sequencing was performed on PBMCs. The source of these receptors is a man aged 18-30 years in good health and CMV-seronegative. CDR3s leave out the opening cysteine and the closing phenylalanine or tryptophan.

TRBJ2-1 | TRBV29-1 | SVVAGFSYNEQF
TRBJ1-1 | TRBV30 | AWRPTGTEAF
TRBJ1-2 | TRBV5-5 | ASSLSQKYGYT
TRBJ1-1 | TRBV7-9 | ASGGRTANTEAF
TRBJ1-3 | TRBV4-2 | ASSQEDSYYAGNTIY
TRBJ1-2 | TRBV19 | ASRMDRAYGYT
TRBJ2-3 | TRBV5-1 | ASSSASTDTQY
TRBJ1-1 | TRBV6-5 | ASSYTRDRGNTEAF
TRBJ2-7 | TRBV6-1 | ASSEGTGTYEQY
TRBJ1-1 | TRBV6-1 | ASTRSNLNTEAF
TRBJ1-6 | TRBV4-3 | ASSQDLPNSPLH
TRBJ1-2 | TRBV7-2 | ASSLPERVYGYT
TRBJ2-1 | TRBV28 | ASSLSSHGEQF
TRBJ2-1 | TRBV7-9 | ASSLVILGLAGGDNEQF
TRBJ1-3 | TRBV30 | AWSDVGGAPSGNTIY
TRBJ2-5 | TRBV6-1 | ASREGELNQETQY
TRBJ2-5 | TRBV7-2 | ASSPRQGGETQY
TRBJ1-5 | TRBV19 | ASTLGGGQPQH
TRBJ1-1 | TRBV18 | ASSPSQGALTEAF
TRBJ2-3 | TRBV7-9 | ASRPPGGVTDTQY
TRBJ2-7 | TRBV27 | ATHGGSYEQY
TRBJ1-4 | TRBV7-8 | ASRIRGATNEKLF
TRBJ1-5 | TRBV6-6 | ASRGGDRAFQPQH
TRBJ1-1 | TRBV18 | ASSPRTGENTEAF
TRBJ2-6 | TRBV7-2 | ASSRANRAGANVLT
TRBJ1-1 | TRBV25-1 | ASTYSTSANTEAF
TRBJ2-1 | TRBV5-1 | ASSLAPGQARNEQF
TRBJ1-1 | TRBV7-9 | ASSLPRDRRTEAF
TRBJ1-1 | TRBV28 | ASSSQGPTGSPWNTEAF
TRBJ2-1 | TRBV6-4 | ASSSLAGGYNEQF
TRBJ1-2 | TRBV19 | ASRRDSFYGYT
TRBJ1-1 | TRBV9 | ASSQGRGNTEAF
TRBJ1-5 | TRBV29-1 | SVKGDGGGGNQPQH
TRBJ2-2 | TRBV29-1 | SVGLTIGELF
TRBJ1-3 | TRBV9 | ASSVGTGSSGNTIY
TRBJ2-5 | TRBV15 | ATSSTRGKYQETQY
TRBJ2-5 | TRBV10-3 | AITAGPLGETQY
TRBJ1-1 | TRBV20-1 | SSPVSTEAF
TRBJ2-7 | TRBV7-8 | ASSIRDRVNEQY
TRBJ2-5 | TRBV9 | ASSVGTSGGLETQY
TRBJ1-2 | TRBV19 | ASSIPTSGRGNGYT
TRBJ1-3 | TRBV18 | ASSPPGQGVGNTIY
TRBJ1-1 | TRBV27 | ASSGTGRYTEAF
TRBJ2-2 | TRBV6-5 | ASTIGAISGELF